This T cell receptor beta chain was found in a study of OX40 agonist ivuxolimab in advanced cancers. The overall study: Every 2 weeks, patients got intravenous ivuxolimab at one of six dose levels (0.01-10 mg/kg).

Study-level points and caveats: On average, CD8+ T cells had more expanded clones than CD4+. Partial responders at 0.1-3.0 mg/kg had among the lowest clonal expansion.

J lost 4 bases, V lost 1 base, and 4 bases had no gene match. CDR1 is SGHNT and CDR2 is YYREEE in the germline V gene (reference sequence). This CDR3 has 14 amino acids. A note on this clone: Its antigen remains unknown.

Assay used: immunoSEQ multiplex PCR; TCRdb lists only in-frame clones, some missing. The data hold about 58,000 clones, with 80% to 90% observed a single time. The genes are TRBV5-4 and TRBJ2-5, with 7 bases lining up with TRBD2. The origin of this receptor is an adult with an advanced solid tumor such as melanoma, head and neck, liver or kidney cancer. Sequencing was performed on CD4+ or CD8+ T cells sorted from blood, taken in a trial of the OX40 agonist ivuxolimab. This CDR3 reads CASSLQGLGETQYF. The CDR3 coding sequence is TGTGCCAGCAGCTTGCAAGGACTAGGAGAGACCCAGTACTTC.